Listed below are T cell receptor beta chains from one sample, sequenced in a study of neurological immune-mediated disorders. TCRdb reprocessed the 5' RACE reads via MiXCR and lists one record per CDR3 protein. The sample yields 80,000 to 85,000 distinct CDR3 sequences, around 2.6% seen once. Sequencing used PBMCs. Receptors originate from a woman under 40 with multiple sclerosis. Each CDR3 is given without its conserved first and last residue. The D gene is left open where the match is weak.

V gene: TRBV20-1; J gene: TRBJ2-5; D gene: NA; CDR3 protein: SARDRRGQETQY
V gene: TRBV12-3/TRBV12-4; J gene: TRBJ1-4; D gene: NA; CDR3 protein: ASRNRETNEKLF
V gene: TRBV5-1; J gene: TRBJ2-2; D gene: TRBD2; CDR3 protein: ASSLVPAGGANTGELF
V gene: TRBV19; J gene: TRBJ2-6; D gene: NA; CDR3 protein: ASTSLGESGANVLT
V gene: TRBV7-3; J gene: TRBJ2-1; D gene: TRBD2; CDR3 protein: ASSPVAGASYEQF
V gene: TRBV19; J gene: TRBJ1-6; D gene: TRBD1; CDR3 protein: ASTQQGWNSPLH
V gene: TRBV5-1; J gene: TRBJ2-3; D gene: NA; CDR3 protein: ASSYGPRNGDTDTQY
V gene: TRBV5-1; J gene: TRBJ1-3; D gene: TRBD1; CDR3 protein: ASRLGQGKNIY
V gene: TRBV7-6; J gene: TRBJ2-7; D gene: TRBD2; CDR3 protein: ASRWIAGSAYEQY
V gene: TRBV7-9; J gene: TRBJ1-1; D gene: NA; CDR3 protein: ASSYRDPGTEAF
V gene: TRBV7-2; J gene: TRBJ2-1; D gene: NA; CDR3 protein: ASSLGAGGNEQF
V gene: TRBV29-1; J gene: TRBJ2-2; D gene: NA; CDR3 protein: SVEAENTGELF
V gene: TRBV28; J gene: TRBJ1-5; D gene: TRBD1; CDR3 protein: ASSRPWDREGQPQH
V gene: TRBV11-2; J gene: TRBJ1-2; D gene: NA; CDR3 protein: ASSLVDGYT
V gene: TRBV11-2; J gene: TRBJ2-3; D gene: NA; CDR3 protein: ASSWGFDTQY
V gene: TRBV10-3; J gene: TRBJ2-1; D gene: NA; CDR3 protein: AISESLAQYNEQF
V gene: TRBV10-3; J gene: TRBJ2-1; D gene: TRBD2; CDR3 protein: ALQREDYNEQF
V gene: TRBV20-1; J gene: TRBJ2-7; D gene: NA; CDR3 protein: SARAPSERYSYEQY
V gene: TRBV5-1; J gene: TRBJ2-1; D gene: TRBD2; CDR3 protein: ASADGTSGYNEQF
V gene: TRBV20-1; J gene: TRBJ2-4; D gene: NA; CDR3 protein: SAPEGPDENIQY
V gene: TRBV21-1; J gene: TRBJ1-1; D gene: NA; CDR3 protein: ASSKVGPNTEAF
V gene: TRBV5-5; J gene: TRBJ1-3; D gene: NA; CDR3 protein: ASSLFYSGNTIY
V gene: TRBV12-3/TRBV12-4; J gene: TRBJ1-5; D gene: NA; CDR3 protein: ASTMGIGNQPQH
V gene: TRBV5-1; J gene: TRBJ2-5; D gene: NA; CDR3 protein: ASSGARGPETQY
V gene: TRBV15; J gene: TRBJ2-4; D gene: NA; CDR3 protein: ATSRDVQASMGIQY
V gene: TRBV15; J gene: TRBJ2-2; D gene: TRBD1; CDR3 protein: ATSRGQWGGELF
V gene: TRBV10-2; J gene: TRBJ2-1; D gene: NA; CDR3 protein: ASSENDHEQF
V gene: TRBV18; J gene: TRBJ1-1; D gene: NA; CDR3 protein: VSAIKENTEAF
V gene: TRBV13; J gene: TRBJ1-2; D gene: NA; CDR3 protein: ASSLSFSRYGYT
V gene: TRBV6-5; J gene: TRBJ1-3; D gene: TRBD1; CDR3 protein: ASSSTTGMLSGNTIY
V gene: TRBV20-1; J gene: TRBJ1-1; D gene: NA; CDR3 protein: SAVVDFAF
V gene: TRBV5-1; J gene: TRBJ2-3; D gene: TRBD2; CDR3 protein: ASSLAPSGTSTDTQY
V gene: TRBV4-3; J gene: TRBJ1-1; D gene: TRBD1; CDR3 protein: ASSISGGSGGTEAF
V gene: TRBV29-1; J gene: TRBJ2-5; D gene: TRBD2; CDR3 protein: SVDGGNQETQY
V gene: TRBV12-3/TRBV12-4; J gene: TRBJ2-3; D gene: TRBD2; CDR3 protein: ASTLGTSGSAGTQY
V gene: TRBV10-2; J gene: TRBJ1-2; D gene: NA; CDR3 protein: ASSDGQNYGYT
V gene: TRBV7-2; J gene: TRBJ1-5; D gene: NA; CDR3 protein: ASSLGNTGRNQPQH
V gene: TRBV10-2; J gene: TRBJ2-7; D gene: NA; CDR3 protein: ASRSLKSGLTYEQY
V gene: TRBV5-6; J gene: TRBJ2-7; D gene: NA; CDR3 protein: ASSPRTFYEQY
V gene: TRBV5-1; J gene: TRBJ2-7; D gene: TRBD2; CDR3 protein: ASRALAGSYYEQY
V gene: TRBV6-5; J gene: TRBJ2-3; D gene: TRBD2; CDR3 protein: ASSPGLAGTTQY
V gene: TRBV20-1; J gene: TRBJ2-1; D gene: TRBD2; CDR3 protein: SAITGTSGYNEQF
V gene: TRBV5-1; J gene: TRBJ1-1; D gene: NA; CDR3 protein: ASSLVRVDTEAF
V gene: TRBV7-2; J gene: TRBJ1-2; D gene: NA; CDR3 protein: ASSLKGPRAYGYT
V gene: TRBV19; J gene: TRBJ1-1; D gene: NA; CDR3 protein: ASTKGHTLEAF
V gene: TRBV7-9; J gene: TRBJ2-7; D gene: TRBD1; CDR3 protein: ASSRDRDSEQY
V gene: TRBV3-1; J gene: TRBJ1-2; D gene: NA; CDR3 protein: ASSQEGTNYGYT
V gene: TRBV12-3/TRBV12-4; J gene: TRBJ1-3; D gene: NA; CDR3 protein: ASSPGSGRNTIY
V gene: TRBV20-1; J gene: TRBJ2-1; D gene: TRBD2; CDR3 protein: SARLAGGNNEQF
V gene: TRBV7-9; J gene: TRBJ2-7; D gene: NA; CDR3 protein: ASSSPSSAYEQY
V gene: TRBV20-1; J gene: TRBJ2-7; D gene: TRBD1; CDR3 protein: SASSWSGTVSYEQY
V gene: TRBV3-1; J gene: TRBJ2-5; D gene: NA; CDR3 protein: ASRNSEETQY
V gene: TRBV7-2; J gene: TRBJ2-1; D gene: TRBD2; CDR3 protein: ASSTPPGLAGRGNEQF
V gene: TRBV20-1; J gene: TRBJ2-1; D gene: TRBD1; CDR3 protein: SANYGQGYNEQF
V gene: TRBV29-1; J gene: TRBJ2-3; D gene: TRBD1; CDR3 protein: SVSTGGSANTQY
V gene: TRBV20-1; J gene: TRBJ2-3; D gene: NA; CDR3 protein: SARSDTQY
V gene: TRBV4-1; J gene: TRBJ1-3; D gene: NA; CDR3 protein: ASSLRDSGNTIY
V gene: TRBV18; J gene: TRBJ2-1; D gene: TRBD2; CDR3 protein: ASSPSQRGNYNEQF
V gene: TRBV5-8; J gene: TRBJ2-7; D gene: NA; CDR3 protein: ASSRQDGAYEQY